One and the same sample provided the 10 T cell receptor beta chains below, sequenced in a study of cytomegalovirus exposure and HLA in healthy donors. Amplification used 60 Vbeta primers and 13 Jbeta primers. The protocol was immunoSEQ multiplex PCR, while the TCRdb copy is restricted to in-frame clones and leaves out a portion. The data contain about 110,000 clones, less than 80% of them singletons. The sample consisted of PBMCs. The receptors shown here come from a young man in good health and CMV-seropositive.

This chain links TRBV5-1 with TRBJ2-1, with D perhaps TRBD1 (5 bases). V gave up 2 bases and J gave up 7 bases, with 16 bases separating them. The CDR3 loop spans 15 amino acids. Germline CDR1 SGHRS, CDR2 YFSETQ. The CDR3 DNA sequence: TGCGCCAGCAGCTTCAATAACAGGCCGGGTAATGAGCAGTTCTTC. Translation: CASSFNNRPGNEQFF. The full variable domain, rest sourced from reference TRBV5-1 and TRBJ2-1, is KAGVTQTPRYLIKTRGQQVTLSCSPISGHRSVSWYQQTPGQGLQFLFEYFSETQRNKGNFPGRFSGRQFSNSRSEMNVSTLELGDSALYLCASSFNNRPGNEQFFGPGTRLTVL.

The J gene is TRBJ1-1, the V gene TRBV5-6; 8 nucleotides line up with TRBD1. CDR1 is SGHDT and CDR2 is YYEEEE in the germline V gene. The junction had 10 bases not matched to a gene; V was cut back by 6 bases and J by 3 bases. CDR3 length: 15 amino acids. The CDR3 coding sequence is TGTGCCAGCACTCCGATGACAGGGGCGGACACTGAAGCTTTCTTT. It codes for CASTPMTGADTEAFF.

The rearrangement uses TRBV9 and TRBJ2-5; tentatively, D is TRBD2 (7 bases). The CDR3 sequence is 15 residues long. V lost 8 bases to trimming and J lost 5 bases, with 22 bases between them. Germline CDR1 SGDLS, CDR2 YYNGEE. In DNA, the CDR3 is TGTGCCAGTACACGCCGGGGGGCCCTGGGGGAGACCCAGTACTTC. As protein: CASTRRGALGETQYF.

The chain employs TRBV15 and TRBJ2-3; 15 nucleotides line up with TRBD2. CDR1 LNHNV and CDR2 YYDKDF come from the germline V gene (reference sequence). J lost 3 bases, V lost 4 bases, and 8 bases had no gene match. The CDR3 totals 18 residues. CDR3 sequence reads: CATSNPGLAGGLTDTQYF. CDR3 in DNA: TGTGCCACCAGCAACCCGGGACTAGCGGGGGGCCTTACAGATACGCAGTATTTT.

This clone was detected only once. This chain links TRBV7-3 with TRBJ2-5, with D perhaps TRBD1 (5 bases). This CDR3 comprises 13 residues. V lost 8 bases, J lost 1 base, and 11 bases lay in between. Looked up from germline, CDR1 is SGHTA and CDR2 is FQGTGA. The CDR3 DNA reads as TGTGCCAGCGGACGTGGGGCCCAAGAGACCCAGTACTTC. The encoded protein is CASGRGAQETQYF.

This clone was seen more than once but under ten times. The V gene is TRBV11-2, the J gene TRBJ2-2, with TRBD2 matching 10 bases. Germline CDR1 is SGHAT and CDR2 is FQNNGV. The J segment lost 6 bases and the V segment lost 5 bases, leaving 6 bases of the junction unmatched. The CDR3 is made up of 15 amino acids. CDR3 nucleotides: TGTGCCAGCAGCCTAAGCGGGGGGGGTTCCGGGGAGCTGTTTTTT. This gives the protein CASSLSGGGSGELFF.

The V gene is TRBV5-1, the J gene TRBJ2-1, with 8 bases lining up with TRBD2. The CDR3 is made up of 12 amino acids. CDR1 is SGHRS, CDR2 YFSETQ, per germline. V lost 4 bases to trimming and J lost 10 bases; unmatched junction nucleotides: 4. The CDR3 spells CASSVLAGEQFF. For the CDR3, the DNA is TGCGCCAGCAGCGTGTTAGCGGGGGAGCAGTTCTTC.

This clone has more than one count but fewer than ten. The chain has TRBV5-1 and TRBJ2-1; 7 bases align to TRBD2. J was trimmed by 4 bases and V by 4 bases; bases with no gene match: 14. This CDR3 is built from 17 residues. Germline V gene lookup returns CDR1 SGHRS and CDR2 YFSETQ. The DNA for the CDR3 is TGCGCCAGCAGCCCAAGAGGGGCAACTAGCGCTTACAATGAGCAGTTCTTC. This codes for CASSPRGATSAYNEQFF.

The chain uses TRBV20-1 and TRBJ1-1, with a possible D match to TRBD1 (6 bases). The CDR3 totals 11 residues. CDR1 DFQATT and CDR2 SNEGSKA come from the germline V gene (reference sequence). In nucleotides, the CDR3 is TGCAGCATACAGGGGAACACTGAAGCTTTCTTT. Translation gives CSIQGNTEAFF.

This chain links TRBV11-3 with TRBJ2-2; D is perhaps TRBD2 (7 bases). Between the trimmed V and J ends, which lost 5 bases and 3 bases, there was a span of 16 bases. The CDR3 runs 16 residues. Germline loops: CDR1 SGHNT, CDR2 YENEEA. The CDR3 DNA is TGTGCCAGCAGCCCAGGGGACTACAGGGACACCGGGGAGCTGTTTTTT. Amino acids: CASSPGDYRDTGELFF.